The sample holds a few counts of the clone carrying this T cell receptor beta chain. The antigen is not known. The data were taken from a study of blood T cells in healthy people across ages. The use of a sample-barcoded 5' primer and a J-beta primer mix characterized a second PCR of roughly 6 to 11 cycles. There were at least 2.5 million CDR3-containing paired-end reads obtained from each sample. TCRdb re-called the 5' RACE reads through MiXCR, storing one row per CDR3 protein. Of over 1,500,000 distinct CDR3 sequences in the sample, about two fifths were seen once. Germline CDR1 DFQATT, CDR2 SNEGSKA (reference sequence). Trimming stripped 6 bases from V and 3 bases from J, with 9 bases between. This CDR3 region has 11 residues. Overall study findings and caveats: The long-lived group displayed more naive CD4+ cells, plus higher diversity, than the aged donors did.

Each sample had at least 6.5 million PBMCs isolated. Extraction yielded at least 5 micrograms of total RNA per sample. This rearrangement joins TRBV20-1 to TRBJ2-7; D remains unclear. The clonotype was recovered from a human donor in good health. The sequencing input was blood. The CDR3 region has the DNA TGCAGTGCGATCGACGGCTACGAGCAGTACTTC. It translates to CSAIDGYEQYF.